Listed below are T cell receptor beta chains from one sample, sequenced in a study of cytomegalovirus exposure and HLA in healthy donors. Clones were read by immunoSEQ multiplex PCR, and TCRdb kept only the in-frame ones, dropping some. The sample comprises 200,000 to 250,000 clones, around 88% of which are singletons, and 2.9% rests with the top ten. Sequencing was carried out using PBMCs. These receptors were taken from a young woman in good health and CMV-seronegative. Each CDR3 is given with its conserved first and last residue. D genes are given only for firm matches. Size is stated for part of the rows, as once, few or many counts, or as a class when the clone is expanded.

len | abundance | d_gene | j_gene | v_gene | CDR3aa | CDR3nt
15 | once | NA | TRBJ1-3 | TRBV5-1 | CASSEAPGSGNTIYF | TGCGCCAGCAGCGAGGCCCCTGGATCTGGAAACACCATATATTTT
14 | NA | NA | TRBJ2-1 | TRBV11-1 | CASSLEWGRYEQFF | TGTGCCAGCAGCTTAGAGTGGGGGAGGTATGAGCAGTTCTTC
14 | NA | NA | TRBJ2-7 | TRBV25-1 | CASSDVFREYEQYF | TGTGCCAGCAGTGATGTTTTCAGGGAATACGAGCAGTACTTC
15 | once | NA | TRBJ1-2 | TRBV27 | CASSLRGLPNYGYTF | TGTGCCAGCAGTTTACGTGGACTCCCCAACTATGGCTACACCTTC
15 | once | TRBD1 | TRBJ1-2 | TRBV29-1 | CSARDRGSSDYGYTF | TGCAGCGCGAGGGACAGGGGATCTTCGGATTATGGCTACACCTTC
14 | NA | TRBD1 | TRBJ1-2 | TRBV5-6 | CASSLVQGAYGYTF | TGTGCCAGCAGCTTGGTCCAGGGGGCTTATGGCTACACCTTC
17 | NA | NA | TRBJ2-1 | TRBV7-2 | CASSLAGRTGLSNEQFF | TGTGCCAGCAGTTTGGCCGGGAGGACAGGGCTGTCGAATGAGCAGTTCTTC
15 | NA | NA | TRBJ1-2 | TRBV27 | CASSPMAGQNYGYTF | TGTGCCAGCAGCCCGATGGCAGGGCAAAACTATGGCTACACCTTC
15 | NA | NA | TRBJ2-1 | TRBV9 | CASSRAGSSYNEQFF | TGTGCCAGCAGCCGGGCGGGCAGCTCCTACAATGAGCAGTTCTTC
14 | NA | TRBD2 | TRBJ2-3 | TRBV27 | CASRDRGGWDTQYF | TGTGCCAGCAGGGATCGGGGGGGCTGGGATACGCAGTATTTT
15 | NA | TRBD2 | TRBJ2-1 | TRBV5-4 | CASRTGTSGYNEQFF | TGTGCCAGCAGAACCGGGACTAGCGGTTACAATGAGCAGTTCTTC
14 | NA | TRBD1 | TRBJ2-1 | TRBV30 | CAYDRDRAYNEQFF | TGTGCCTATGACCGGGACAGGGCGTACAATGAGCAGTTCTTC
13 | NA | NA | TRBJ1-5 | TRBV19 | CASSREWDQPQHF | TGTGCCAGTAGCAGGGAATGGGATCAGCCCCAGCATTTT
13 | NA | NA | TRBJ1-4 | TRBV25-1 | CASSEETNEKLFF | TGTGCCAGCAGTGAGGAGACTAATGAAAAACTGTTTTTT
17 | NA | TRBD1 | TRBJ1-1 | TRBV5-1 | CASSPHPGQEGSTEAFF | TGCGCCAGCAGCCCCCATCCGGGACAGGAAGGTAGCACTGAAGCTTTCTTT
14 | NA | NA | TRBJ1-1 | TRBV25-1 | CASSEGGLGTEAFF | TGTGCCAGCAGTGAAGGGGGCCTCGGCACTGAAGCTTTCTTT
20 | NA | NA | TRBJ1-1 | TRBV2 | CASSEAPPMDRSGWNTEAFF | TGTGCCAGCAGTGAAGCCCCCCCGATGGATAGGTCCGGGTGGAACACTGAAGCTTTCTTT
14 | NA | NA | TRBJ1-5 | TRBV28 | CASRTPRVNQPQHF | TGTGCCAGCAGAACCCCACGGGTGAACCAGCCCCAGCATTTT
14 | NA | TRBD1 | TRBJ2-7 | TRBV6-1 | CASTPGQGIYEQYF | TGTGCCAGCACCCCGGGACAGGGGATCTACGAGCAGTACTTC
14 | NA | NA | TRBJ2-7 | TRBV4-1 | CASSQGQVSYEQYF | TGCGCCAGCAGCCAGGGCCAGGTCTCCTACGAGCAGTACTTC
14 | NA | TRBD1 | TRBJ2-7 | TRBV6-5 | CASSLGQGFYEQYF | TGTGCCAGCAGTTTGGGACAGGGTTTCTACGAGCAGTACTTC
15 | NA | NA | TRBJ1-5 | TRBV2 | CASSLDTYSNQPQHF | TGTGCCAGCAGTTTAGACACTTATAGCAATCAGCCCCAGCATTTT
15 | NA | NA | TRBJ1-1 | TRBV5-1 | CASSLDTGLNTEAFF | TGCGCCAGCAGCTTGGATACAGGCCTGAACACTGAAGCTTTCTTT
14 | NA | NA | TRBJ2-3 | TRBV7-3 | CASSLRRGTDTQYF | TGTGCCAGCAGCTTAAGGAGGGGCACAGATACGCAGTATTTT
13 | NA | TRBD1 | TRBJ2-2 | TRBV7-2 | CASTGGNTGELFF | TGTGCCAGCACAGGGGGAAACACCGGGGAGCTGTTTTTT
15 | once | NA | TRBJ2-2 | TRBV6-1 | CASSEAADNTGELFF | TGTGCCAGCAGTGAGGCTGCGGATAACACCGGGGAGCTGTTTTTT
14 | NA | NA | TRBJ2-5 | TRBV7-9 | CASSADRREETQYF | TGTGCCAGCAGCGCGGACAGGAGGGAGGAGACCCAGTACTTC
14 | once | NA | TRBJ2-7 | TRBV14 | CASSQDGTSGEQYF | TGTGCCAGCAGCCAAGACGGGACATCGGGGGAGCAGTACTTC
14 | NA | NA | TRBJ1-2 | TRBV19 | CASTVAARVEGYTF | TGTGCCAGTACCGTGGCGGCCAGGGTGGAAGGCTACACCTTC
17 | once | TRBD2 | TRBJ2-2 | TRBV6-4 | CASSLTSGSANTGELFF | TGTGCCAGCAGTTTAACTAGCGGGAGTGCGAACACCGGGGAGCTGTTTTTT
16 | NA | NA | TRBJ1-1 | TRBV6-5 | CASSYSQDAGDTEAFF | TGTGCCAGCAGTTACTCGCAGGATGCGGGGGACACTGAAGCTTTCTTT
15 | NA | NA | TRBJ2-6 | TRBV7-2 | CASSHRDSGANVLTF | TGTGCCAGCAGCCACAGGGACTCTGGGGCCAACGTCCTGACTTTC
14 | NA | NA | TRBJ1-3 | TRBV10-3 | CAIRSTGSGNTIYF | TGTGCCATCAGATCCACAGGGTCTGGAAACACCATATATTTT
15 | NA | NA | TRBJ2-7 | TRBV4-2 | CASSQDLRQIYEQYF | TGTGCCAGCAGCCAAGATTTGAGACAGATCTACGAGCAGTACTTC
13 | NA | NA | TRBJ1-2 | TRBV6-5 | CASSRRVSDGYTF | TGTGCCAGCAGCCGACGGGTATCTGATGGCTACACCTTC
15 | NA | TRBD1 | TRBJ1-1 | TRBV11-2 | CASSLQGQMNTEAFF | TGTGCCAGCAGCTTGCAGGGACAGATGAACACTGAAGCTTTCTTT
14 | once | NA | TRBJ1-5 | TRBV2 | CASSEDLGNQPQHF | TGTGCCAGCAGTGAAGACCTAGGCAATCAGCCCCAGCATTTT
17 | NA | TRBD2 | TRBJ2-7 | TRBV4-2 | CASSQLGLAGGPDEQYF | TGTGCCAGCAGCCAACTCGGACTAGCGGGAGGGCCCGACGAGCAGTACTTC
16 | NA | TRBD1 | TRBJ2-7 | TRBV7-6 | CASSLAPDRASYEQYF | TGTGCCAGCAGCTTAGCCCCGGACAGGGCCTCCTACGAGCAGTACTTC
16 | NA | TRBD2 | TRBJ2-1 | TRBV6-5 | CASSYAGLAAYNEQFF | TGTGCCAGCAGTTACGCCGGACTAGCGGCATACAATGAGCAGTTCTTC
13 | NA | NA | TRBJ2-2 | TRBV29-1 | CSASTGGTGELFF | TGCAGCGCTAGCACCGGAGGGACCGGGGAGCTGTTTTTT
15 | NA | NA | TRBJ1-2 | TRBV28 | CASSFSDSFYYGYTF | TGTGCCAGCAGTTTTTCCGACAGTTTCTACTATGGCTACACCTTC
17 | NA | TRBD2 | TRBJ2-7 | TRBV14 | CASSRSGLAAFPYEQYF | TGTGCCAGCAGCCGTTCGGGACTAGCGGCTTTCCCCTACGAGCAGTACTTC
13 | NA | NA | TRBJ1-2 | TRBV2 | CASSGLGDYGYTF | TGTGCCAGCAGTGGACTAGGGGACTATGGCTACACCTTC
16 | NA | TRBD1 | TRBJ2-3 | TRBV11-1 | CASSHGPDRGADTQYF | TGTGCCAGCAGCCACGGTCCGGACAGGGGAGCGGATACGCAGTATTTT
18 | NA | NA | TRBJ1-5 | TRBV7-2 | CASSFAGKTGGFNQPQHF | TGTGCCAGCAGCTTCGCGGGAAAAACGGGGGGTTTCAATCAGCCCCAGCATTTT
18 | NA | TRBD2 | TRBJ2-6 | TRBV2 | CASSDRSSGRTGANVLTF | TGTGCCAGCAGTGACCGTTCTAGCGGGAGGACTGGGGCCAACGTCCTGACTTTC
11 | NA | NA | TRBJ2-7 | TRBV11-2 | CASSGLGEQYF | TGTGCCAGCTCCGGGTTGGGTGAGCAGTACTTC
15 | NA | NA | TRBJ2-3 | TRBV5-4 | CASSARGQPTDTQYF | TGTGCCAGCAGCGCAAGGGGACAACCTACAGATACGCAGTATTTT
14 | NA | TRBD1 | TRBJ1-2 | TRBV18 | CASSSDRGVHGYTF | TGTGCCAGCTCATCGGACAGGGGCGTACATGGCTACACCTTC
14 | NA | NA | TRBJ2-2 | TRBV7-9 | CASSPRGNTGELFF | TGTGCCAGCAGCCCCCGGGGGAACACCGGGGAGCTGTTTTTT
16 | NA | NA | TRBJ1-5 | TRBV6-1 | CASSDRTIWGNQPQHF | TGTGCCAGCAGTGACCGGACAATTTGGGGCAATCAGCCCCAGCATTTT
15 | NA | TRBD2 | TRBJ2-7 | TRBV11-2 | CASTLGTSGMYEQYF | TGTGCCAGCACCCTGGGGACTAGCGGGATGTACGAGCAGTACTTC
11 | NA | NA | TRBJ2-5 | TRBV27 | CASSPQETQYF | TGTGCCAGCAGTCCTCAAGAGACCCAGTACTTC
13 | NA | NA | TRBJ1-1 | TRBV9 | CASSQLPNTEAFF | TGTGCCAGCAGCCAACTACCGAACACTGAAGCTTTCTTT
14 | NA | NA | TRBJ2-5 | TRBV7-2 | CASSMRRGQETQYF | TGTGCCAGCAGCATGAGGAGGGGCCAAGAGACCCAGTACTTC
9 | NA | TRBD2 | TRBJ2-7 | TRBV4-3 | CASKGGETF | TGCGCCAGCAAGGGAGGGGAAACCTTC
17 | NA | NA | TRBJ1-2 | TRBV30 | CAWSVHWAARLSYGYTF | TGTGCCTGGAGTGTACACTGGGCAGCCAGGCTCAGCTATGGCTACACCTTC
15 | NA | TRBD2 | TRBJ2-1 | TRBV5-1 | CASSLRLAGYNEQFF | TGCGCCAGCAGCTTGAGGCTAGCGGGATACAATGAGCAGTTCTTC
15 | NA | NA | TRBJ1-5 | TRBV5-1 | CASSLADSFREPQHF | TGCGCCAGCAGCTTGGCGGACAGCTTCAGGGAGCCCCAGCATTTT